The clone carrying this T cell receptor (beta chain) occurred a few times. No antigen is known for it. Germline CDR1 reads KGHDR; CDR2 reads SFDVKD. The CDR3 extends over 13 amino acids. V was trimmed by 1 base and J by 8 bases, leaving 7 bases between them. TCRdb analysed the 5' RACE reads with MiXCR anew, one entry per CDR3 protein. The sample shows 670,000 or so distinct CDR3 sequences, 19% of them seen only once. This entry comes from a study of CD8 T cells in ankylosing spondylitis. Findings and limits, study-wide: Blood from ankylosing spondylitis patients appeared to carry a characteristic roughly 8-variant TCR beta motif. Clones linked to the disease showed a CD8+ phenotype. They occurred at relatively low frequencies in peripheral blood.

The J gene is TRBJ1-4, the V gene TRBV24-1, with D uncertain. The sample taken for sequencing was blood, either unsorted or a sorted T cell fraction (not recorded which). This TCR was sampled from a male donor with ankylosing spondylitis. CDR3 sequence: CATSDLSVEKLFF. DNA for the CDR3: TGTGCCACCAGTGATTTATCAGTGGAAAAACTGTTTTTT.